A selection of T cell receptor beta chains follows, all from one sample in a study of T cells after yellow fever vaccination. TCRdb ran MiXCR on the 5' RACE reads and lists one entry per CDR3 protein. The sample holds 500,000 to 650,000 distinct CDR3 sequences, about a sixth seen once. The sequences come from PBMCs, collected less than 6 days after the first yellow fever vaccination. These receptors originate from a man younger than 35 who received the YFV17D yellow fever vaccine. Each CDR3 is given with its conserved first and last residue. The D gene is left open where the match is weak. Size is omitted from some rows. Given values are once, few, many or a class for expanded clones.

abundance	d_gene	j_gene	v_gene	CDR3nt	CDR3aa
-	-	TRBJ2-2	TRBV7-2	TGTGCCAGCAGCTCAGACCCGCCGACCGGGGAGCTGTTTTTT	CASSSDPPTGELFF
-	TRBD2	TRBJ2-3	TRBV28	TGTGCCAGCGGGAGCGGGGGGGCAACAGATACGCAGTATTTT	CASGSGGATDTQYF
-	-	TRBJ1-4	TRBV28	TGTGCCAGCAGTTTATCTGGTGGGCCTCCTAATGAAAAACTGTTTTTT	CASSLSGGPPNEKLFF
-	TRBD2	TRBJ2-7	TRBV7-9	TGTGCCAGCAGCCCGCGACTAGCGGGGGCATCCTCCTACGAGCAGTACTTC	CASSPRLAGASSYEQYF
few	-	TRBJ1-1	TRBV29-1	TGCAGCGTTGGTGTCCTGAACACTGAAGCTTTCTTT	CSVGVLNTEAFF
-	TRBD1	TRBJ2-2	TRBV7-9	TGTGCCAGCAGCCAAGTGACAGGGCTACCGAACACCGGGGAGCTGTTTTTT	CASSQVTGLPNTGELFF
-	TRBD2	TRBJ2-1	TRBV11-2	TGTGCCAGCAGCTTTCGGGGGGGCCGATACAATGAGCAGTTCTTC	CASSFRGGRYNEQFF
few	-	TRBJ2-1	TRBV28	TGTGCCAGCAGCTACCTGAGCAATGAGCAGTTCTTC	CASSYLSNEQFF
-	TRBD2	TRBJ2-2	TRBV27	TGTGCCAGCAGTTTCCTAGCGGGGGGAACAGCCGGGGAGCTGTTTTTT	CASSFLAGGTAGELFF
-	TRBD1	TRBJ1-2	TRBV15	TGTGCCACCAGCAGAGACGACAGGGGGGTTGGCTACACCTTC	CATSRDDRGVGYTF
many	-	TRBJ2-2	TRBV4-1	TGCGCCAGCAGCCCTCGGGACACTCCCACCGGGGAGCTGTTTTTT	CASSPRDTPTGELFF
few	-	TRBJ2-1	TRBV12-3/TRBV12-4	TGTGCCAGCAGGCCGGTACGTGTCAGTGAGCAGTTCTTC	CASRPVRVSEQFF
-	-	TRBJ1-1	TRBV5-1	TGCGCCAGCAGCTTATCGGGCAGGCCCGACCCCCCTTTCTTT	CASSLSGRPDPPFF
-	-	TRBJ2-2	TRBV10-3	TGTGCCATCAGTGAGTTGGCGGGGCAGGGCACCGGGGAGCTGTTTTTT	CAISELAGQGTGELFF
-	-	TRBJ1-5	TRBV6-1	TGTGCCAGCAGCCCTAAGGAGGATCAGCCCCAGCATTTT	CASSPKEDQPQHF
many	-	TRBJ2-5	TRBV4-2	TGTGCCAGCAGCCGCGAGGGGGGCCAAGAGACCCAGTACTTC	CASSREGGQETQYF
-	-	TRBJ2-3	TRBV5-1	TGCGCCAGCGGGGGTTGGGGCCGCACAGATACGCAGTATTTT	CASGGWGRTDTQYF
-	-	TRBJ1-1	TRBV6-1	TGTGCCAGCAGCCATACTACTTCTCGGGGGGACACTGAAGCTTTCTTT	CASSHTTSRGDTEAFF
few	-	TRBJ2-2	TRBV20-1	TGCAGTGCTAGAGATCAGAGTAGAGGGATCGGGGAGCTGTTTTTT	CSARDQSRGIGELFF
-	-	TRBJ1-1	TRBV12-3/TRBV12-4	TGTGCCAGCAGTTCAGGGTACACGAACACTGAAGCTTTCTTT	CASSSGYTNTEAFF
few	TRBD1	TRBJ1-1	TRBV5-1	TGCGCCAGCAGCTCGTGGGACAGGGGGAACACTGAAGCTTTCTTT	CASSSWDRGNTEAFF
-	-	TRBJ2-5	TRBV5-1	TGCGCCAGCAGCTTGGGAGAGGGCGTGGACCAGTACTTC	CASSLGEGVDQYF
few	-	TRBJ2-1	TRBV19	TGTGCCAGTAGTATAGCGGGGCGGGACTCCTACAATGAGCAGTTCTTC	CASSIAGRDSYNEQFF
-	TRBD2	TRBJ2-7	TRBV15	TGTGCCACCAGCGGGCCCGGGACTAGCGGCTACGAGCAGTACTTC	CATSGPGTSGYEQYF
-	-	TRBJ1-1	TRBV4-1	TGCGCCAGCAGCCAATTTTTCAGGGTGAACACTGAAGCTTTCTTT	CASSQFFRVNTEAFF
few	-	TRBJ1-4	TRBV29-1	TGCAGCGTTGTAGAAGGGGGAAAACTGTTTTTT	CSVVEGGKLFF
-	TRBD2	TRBJ2-3	TRBV5-4	TGTGCCAGCAGCTTGGGGGCTACGGGAGCGGGGCCTTGGGCAGATACGCAGTATTTT	CASSLGATGAGPWADTQYF
many	-	TRBJ1-2	TRBV12-3/TRBV12-4	TGTGCCAGCAGTACAGGGAACTATGGCTACACCTTC	CASSTGNYGYTF